The TCR beta chain described here comes from a study of blood T cell repertoires in COVID-19. The CDR3 spans 16 residues. The trim removed 5 bases at V and 2 bases at J, leaving 9 bases unmatched. Germline assignment: CDR1 MNHEY and CDR2 SMNVEV (reference sequence). Methods used by the authors: Counts of nucleated cells, estimated from reference gene primer amplification, were obtained. Using immunoSEQ multiplex PCR, the repertoire was profiled, and TCRdb retains in-frame clones only, with some absent. That table furnishes V, J and clone size, whereas the DNA furnished D and trimming. The sample has about 220,000 clones; about 85% are singletons.

This clonotype was obtained from a man aged 50-59 years who had recovered from COVID-19. The gene calls are TRBV27 and TRBJ2-7; 10 bases align to TRBD1. The sequenced sample was peripheral blood. The CDR3 region is CASSGGQGRETYEQYF. As DNA, the CDR3 is TGTGCCAGCAGTGGGGGACAGGGGCGAGAGACCTACGAGCAGTACTTC.